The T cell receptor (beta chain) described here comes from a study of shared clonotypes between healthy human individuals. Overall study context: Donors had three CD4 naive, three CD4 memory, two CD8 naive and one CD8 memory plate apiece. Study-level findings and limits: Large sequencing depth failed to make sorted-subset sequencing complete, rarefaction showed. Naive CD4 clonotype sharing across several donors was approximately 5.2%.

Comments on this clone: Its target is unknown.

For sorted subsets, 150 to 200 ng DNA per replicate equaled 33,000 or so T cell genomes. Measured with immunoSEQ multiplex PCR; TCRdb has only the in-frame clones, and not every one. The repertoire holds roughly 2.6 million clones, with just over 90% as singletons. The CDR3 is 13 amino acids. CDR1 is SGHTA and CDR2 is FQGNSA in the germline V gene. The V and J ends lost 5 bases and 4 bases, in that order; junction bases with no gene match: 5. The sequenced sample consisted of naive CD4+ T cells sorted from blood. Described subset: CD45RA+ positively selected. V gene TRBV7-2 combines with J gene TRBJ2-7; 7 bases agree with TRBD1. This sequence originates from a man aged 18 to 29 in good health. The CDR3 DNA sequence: TGTGCCAGCAGCCAGACAGGGCAATACGAGCAGTACTTC. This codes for CASSQTGQYEQYF.